This TCR beta chain was observed in a study of post-analysis software for immune sequencing data. Across the study: The study covered relapsing-remitting, secondary progressive and progressive-relapsing courses of multiple sclerosis.

Regarding the study as a whole: Comparison with controls showed significantly lower normalized Chao1 diversity in multiple sclerosis patients. Four to six TRBV segments appeared more often in patients than in controls, and TRBV5-6, TRBV5-1 and TRBV20-1 were among these. With F measure, samples from one preparation batch clustered together strongly.

About this clonotype itself: Its target is unknown.

The CDR3 spans 15 residues. Germline CDR1 SQVTM, CDR2 ANQGSEA. V was pared by 4 bases and J by 0 bases, with 4 bases of the junction left unmatched. Unique-molecular-identifier-tagged TCR beta cDNA libraries were used. The yield from roughly 1 to 10 million T cells was roughly 0.5 million cDNA molecules in total. MiXCR, run by TCRdb on the PCR reads, gives a single entry per CDR3 protein. The sample shows 750,000 to 950,000 distinct CDR3 sequences, roughly 58% of them seen only once. Sequencing was carried out using blood. The receptor's source is a girl aged 5 to 17 with multiple sclerosis. This sequence joins TRBV29-1 and TRBJ2-1; TRBD1 aligns across 9 bases. Written as DNA, the CDR3 is TGCAGCGTTGGAGGGGACAGGGTCTCCTACAATGAGCAGTTCTTC. This sequence encodes CSVGGDRVSYNEQFF.